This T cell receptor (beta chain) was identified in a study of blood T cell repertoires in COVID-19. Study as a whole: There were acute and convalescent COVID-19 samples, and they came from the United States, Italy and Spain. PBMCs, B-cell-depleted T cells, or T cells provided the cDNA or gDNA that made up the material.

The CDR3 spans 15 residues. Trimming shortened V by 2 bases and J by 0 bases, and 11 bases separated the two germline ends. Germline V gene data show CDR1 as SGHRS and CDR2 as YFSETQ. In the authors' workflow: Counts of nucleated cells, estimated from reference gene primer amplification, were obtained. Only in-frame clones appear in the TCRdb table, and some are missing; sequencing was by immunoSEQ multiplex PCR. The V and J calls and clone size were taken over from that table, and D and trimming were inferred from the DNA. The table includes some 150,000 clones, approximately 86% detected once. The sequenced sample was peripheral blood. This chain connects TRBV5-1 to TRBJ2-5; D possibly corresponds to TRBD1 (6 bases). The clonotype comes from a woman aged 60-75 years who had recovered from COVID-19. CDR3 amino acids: CASSLGGRYQETQYF. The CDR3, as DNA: TGCGCCAGCAGCTTAGGGGGACGGTACCAAGAGACCCAGTACTTC. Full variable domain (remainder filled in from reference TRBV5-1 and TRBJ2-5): KAGVTQTPRYLIKTRGQQVTLSCSPISGHRSVSWYQQTPGQGLQFLFEYFSETQRNKGNFPGRFSGRQFSNSRSEMNVSTLELGDSALYLCASSLGGRYQETQYFGPGTRLLVL.